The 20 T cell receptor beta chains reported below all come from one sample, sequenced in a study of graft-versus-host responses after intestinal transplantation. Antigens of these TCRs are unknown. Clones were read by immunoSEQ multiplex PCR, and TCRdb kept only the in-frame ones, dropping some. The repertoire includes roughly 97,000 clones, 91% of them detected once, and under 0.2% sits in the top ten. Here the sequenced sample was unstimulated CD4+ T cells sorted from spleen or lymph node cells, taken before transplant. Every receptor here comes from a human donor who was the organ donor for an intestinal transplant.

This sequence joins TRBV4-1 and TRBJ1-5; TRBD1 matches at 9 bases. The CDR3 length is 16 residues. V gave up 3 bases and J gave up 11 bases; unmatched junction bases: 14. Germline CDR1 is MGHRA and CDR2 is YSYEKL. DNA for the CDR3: TGCGCCAGCAGCCATTCCGCCGGGACAGGGCTAGTGTCCCAGCATTTT. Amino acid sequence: CASSHSAGTGLVSQHF.

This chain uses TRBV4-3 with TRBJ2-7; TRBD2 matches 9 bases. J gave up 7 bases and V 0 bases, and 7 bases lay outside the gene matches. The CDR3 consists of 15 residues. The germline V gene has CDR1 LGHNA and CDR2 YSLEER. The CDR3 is CASSQDGGTSGEQYF. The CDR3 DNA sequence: TGCGCCAGCAGCCAAGATGGGGGAACTAGCGGGGAGCAGTACTTC.

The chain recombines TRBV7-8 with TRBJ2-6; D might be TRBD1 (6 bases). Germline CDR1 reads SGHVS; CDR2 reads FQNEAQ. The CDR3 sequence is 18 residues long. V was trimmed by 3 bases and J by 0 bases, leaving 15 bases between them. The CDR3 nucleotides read TGTGCCAGCAGCTTTGGCCAGGGGTTTCACTCTGGGGCCAACGTCCTGACTTTC. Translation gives CASSFGQGFHSGANVLTF.

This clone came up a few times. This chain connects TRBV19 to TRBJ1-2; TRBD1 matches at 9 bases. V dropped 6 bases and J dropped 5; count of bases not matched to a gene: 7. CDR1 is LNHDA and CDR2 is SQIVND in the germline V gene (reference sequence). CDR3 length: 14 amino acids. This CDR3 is CASRRTGDSYGYTF. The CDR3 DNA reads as TGTGCCAGTAGGCGGACAGGGGACTCTTATGGCTACACCTTC.

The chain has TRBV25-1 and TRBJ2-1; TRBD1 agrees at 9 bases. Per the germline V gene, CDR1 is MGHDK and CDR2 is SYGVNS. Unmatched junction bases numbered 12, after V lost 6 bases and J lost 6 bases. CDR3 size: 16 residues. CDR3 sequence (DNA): TGTGCCAGCAGGGCCGGGGGGACAGGGCGGTTCAATGAGCAGTTCTTC. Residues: CASRAGGTGRFNEQFF.

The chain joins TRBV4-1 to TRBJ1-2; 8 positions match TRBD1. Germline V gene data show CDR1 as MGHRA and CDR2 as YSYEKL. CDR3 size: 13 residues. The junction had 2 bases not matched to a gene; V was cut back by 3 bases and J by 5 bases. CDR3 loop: CASSHRQGYGYTF. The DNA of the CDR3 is TGCGCCAGCAGCCACCGACAGGGGTATGGCTACACCTTC.

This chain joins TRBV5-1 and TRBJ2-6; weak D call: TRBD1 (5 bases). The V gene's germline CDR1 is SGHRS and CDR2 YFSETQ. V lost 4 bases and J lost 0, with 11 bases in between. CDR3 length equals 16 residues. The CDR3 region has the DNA TGCGCCAGCAGCCCGGCCCAGGGCTCTGGGGCCAACGTCCTGACTTTC. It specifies CASSPAQGSGANVLTF.

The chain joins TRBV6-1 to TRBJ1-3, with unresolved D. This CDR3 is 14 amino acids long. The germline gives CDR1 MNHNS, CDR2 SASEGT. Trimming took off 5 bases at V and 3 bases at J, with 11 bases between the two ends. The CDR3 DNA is TGTGCCAGCAGTTTCCGGGAGGATGGAAACACCATATATTTT. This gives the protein CASSFREDGNTIYF.

The CDR3 loop is CASKGQGEDTQYF. DNA of the CDR3: TGTGCCAGCAAAGGACAGGGAGAAGATACGCAGTATTTT. The chain carries TRBV11-2 and TRBJ2-3, with 8 bases fitting TRBD1. CDR1 and CDR2 (germline): SGHAT, FQNNGV. Trimming removed 7 bases from V and 5 bases from J; junction bases left unmatched: 5. The length of the CDR3 is 13 residues.

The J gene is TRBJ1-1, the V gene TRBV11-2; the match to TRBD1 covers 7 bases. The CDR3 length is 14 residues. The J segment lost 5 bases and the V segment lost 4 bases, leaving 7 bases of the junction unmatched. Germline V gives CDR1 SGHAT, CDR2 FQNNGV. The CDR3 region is CASSYSNRGTEAFF. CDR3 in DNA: TGTGCCAGCAGCTACTCTAACAGGGGTACTGAAGCTTTCTTT. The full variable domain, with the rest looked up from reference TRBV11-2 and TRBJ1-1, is EAGVAQSPRYKIIEKRQSVAFWCNPISGHATLYWYQQILGQGPKLLIQFQNNGVVDDSQLPKDRFSAERLKGVDSTLKIQPAKLEDSAVYLCASSYSNRGTEAFFGQGTRLTVV.

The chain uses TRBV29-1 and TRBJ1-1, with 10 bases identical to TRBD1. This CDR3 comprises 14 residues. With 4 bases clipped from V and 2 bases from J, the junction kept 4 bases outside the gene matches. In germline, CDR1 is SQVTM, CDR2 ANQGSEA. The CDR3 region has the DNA TGCAGCGTTGCTTGGACAGGGGGTAACACTGAAGCTTTCTTT. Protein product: CSVAWTGGNTEAFF.

CDR3 loop: CASSLRLAGVQEQFF. The CDR3 DNA is TGTGCCAGCAGCTTACGACTAGCGGGGGTACAAGAGCAGTTCTTC. The chain couples TRBV7-2 to TRBJ2-1; the match to TRBD2 covers 12 bases. Trimming cost V 2 bases and J 10 bases; bases outside gene matches: 6. The CDR3 contains 15 residues. The germline V gene has CDR1 SGHTA and CDR2 FQGNSA. The entire variable domain, with the rest obtained from reference TRBV7-2 and TRBJ2-1, is as follows: GAGVSQSPSNKVTEKGKDVELRCDPISGHTALYWYRQSLGQGLEFLIYFQGNSAPDKSGLPSDRFSAERTGGSVSTLTIQRTQQEDSAVYLCASSLRLAGVQEQFFGPGTRLTVL.

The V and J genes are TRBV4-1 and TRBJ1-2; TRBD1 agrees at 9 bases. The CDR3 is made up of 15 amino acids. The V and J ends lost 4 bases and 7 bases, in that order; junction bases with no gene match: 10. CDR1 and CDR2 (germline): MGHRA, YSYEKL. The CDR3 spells CASSRLDRGNGGYTF. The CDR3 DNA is TGCGCCAGCAGCCGCTTGGACAGGGGTAATGGTGGCTACACCTTC.

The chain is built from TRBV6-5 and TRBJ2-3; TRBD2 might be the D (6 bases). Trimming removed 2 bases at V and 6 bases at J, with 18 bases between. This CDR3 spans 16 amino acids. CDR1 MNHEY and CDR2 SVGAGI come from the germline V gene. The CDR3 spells CASSYPPGVDGDTQYF. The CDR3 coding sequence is TGTGCCAGCAGTTACCCCCCGGGGGTCGATGGCGATACGCAGTATTTT.

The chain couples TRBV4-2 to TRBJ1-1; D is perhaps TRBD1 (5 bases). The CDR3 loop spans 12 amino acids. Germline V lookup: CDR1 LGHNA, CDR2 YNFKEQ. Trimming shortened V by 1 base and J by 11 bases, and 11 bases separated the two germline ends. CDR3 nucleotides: TGTGCCAGCAGCCAAGTCAGCGGGGCCGCTTTCTTT. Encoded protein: CASSQVSGAAFF.

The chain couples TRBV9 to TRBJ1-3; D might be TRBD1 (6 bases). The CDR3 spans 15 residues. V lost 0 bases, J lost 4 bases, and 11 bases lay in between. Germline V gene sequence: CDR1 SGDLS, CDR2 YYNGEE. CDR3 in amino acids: CASSVDPRGGNTIYF. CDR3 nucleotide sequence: TGTGCCAGCAGCGTAGATCCCAGGGGCGGAAACACCATATATTTT.

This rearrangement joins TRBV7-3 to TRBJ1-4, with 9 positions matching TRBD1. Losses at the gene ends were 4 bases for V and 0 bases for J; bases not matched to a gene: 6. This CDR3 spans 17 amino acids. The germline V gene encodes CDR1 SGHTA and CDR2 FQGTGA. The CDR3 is CASSYPGQGTTNEKLFF. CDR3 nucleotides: TGTGCCAGCAGCTACCCGGGACAGGGAACAACTAATGAAAAACTGTTTTTT.

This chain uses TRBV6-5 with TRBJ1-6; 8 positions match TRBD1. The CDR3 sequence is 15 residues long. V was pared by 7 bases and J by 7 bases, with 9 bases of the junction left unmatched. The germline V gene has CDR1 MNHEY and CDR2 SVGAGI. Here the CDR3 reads CASKTDRAKNSPLHF. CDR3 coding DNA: TGTGCCAGCAAGACGGACAGGGCGAAAAATTCACCCCTCCACTTT.

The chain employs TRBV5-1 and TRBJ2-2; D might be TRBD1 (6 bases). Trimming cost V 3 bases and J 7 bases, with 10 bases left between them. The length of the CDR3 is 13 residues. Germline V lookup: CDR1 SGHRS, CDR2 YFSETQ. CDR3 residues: CASSSDRNGELFF. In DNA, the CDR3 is TGCGCCAGCAGCTCAGACAGGAACGGGGAGCTGTTTTTT.

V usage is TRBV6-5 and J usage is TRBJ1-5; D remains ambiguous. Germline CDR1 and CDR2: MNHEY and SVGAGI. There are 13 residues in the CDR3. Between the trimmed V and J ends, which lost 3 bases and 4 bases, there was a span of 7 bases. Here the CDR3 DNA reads TGTGCCAGCAGTTATGGGCGTAATCAGCCCCAGCATTTT. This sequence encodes CASSYGRNQPQHF.